The TCR beta chain under discussion was sequenced for a study of beta chain features in type 1 diabetes. Sequenced material consisted of expressed TCRB transcripts (all of the isolated RNA was reverse transcribed). Reads from naive, central memory and regulatory T cell samples averaged approximately 3.7 million. Data came from immunoSEQ multiplex PCR; TCRdb stores just in-frame clones and leaves some out. The table lists around 250,000 clones, about 15% of them singletons. General study findings and limits: Shortening that was moderate but significant affected the TCRB CDR3s of Type 1 diabetes patients in all four CD4+ subsets. Patients and controls would share equally any PCR tilt toward shorter templates. The similarity of naive, central memory and Treg TCRB repertoires appeared greater among patients than among healthy donors.

Points on this clone: The antigen is undetermined.

J was trimmed by 0 bases and V by 6 bases; bases with no gene match: 8. From germline, CDR1 is MNHEY and CDR2 SMNVEV (reference sequence). The CDR3 extends over 18 amino acids. This chain links TRBV27 with TRBJ2-6; 10 bases align to TRBD2. The sequenced sample consisted of naive CD4+ T cells from blood. The origin of this receptor is a man aged 25 to 45 with type 1 diabetes. The DNA for the CDR3 is TGTGCCAGCAGACCTCCGGGACTAGCGTTCTCTGGGGCCAACGTCCTGACTTTC. The encoded protein is CASRPPGLAFSGANVLTF.